The TCR beta chain described here comes from a study of T-cell reconstitution after alpha-beta-depleted transplantation in children (dated by TCRdb to the mid-2010s). Describing the broader study: Using TCR repertoire profiling, the study quantitatively followed how T-cell immune reconstitution unfolded in children after TCRalphabeta/CD19-depleted allogeneic hematopoietic cell transplantation.

This clonotype was seen many times. No cognate antigen has been identified for it. The input lacks base qualities; no much larger clone sits a single base away. Points the paper makes about the study in general: In some patients, high TCRbeta diversity at day 60 was attributed to recipient T cells and intrathymic progenitors that had survived conditioning. The apparently early recovery of alphabetaT-cell counts about two months after transplant reportedly depended on only several hundred rapidly expanded clones that came from non-depleted graft cells. Over the following months the frequencies of hyperexpanded clones went down, and after one year T-cell counts and TCRbeta diversity were mostly credited to newly produced T cells.

The CDR3, from cysteine to phenylalanine, totals 12 residues. Only the CDR3 part of the read is kept: 36 bases, read in frame from the first base. Looking up the germline V gene (reference sequence) yields CDR1 SGHKS and CDR2 YYEKEE. V sheds 6 bases and J sheds 10 bases, leaving 14 bases between their ends. The meaning of the sample's treatment or condition label: allogeneic hematopoietic cell transplantation with graft depleted of TCRalphabeta T cells and CD19 B cells. The transplant recipients were children given TCRalphabeta/CD19-depleted allogeneic hematopoietic cell grafts. To prepare the library, PCR was applied. The sample was run on an Illumina HiSeq 2500. Molecular barcoding was employed in the preparation of TCR libraries, with unique molecular identifiers being used to normalize TCRbeta repertoire quantification. TCRdb handled the public reads itself, with Q25 trimming in fastp and clone calling in MiXCR, and kept productive beta chains. Rows with a matching CDR3 protein are joined into one entry that keeps the most common DNA and genes. For this sample the table gives about 110,000 distinct CDR3 sequences, of which over 9% were detected only once. The ten largest clones represent less than 40% of the sample.

The rearranged segments are TRBV5-5 and TRBJ2-1, with the D gene not confidently named. The sequenced sample was PBMCs, obtained before TCRalphabeta/CD19-depleted stem cell transplant. This receptor was obtained from a boy aged 2 to 10 with acute lymphoblastic leukemia, due to receive a stem cell transplant. This receptor carries the CDR3 CASTSVLREQFF. The DNA reads TGTGCCAGCACCTCCGTCCTAAGGGAGCAGTTCTTC.